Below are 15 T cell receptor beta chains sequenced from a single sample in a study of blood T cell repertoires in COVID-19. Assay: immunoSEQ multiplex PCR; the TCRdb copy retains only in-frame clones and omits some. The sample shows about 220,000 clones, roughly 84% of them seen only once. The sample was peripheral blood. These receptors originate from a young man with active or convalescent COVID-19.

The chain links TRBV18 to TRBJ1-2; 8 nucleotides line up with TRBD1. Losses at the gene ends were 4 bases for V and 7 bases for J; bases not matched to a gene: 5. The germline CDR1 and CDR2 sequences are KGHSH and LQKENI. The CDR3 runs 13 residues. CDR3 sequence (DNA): TGTGCCAGCTCACTCCAGGGGGCAGGTGGCTACACCTTC. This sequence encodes CASSLQGAGGYTF.

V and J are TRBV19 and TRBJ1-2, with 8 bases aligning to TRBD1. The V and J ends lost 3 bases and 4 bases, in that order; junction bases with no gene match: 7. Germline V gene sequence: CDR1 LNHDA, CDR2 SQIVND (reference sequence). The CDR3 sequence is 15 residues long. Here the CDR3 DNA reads TGTGCCAGTAGTATTGGGACAGGAGAATTCTATGGCTACACCTTC. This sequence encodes CASSIGTGEFYGYTF.

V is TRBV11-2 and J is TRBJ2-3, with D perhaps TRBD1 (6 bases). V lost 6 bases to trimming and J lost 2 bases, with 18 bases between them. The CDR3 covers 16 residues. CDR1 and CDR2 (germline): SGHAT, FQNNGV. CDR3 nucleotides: TGTGCCAGCAGGCGAGGTTTTAGGGGGAACACAGATACGCAGTATTTT. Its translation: CASRRGFRGNTDTQYF.

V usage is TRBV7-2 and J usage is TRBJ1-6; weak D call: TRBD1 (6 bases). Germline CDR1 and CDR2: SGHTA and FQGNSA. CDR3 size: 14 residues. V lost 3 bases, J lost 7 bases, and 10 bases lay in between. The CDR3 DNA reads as TGTGCCAGCAGCTTCAGGGGAAGGAATTCACCCCTCCACTTT. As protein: CASSFRGRNSPLHF.

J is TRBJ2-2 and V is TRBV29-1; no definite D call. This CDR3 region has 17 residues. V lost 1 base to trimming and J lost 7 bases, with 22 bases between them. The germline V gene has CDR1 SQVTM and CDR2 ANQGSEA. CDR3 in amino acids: CSVEGVRRPTSGGELFF. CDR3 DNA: TGCAGCGTTGAAGGGGTGAGGAGACCAACCTCTGGCGGGGAGCTGTTTTTT.

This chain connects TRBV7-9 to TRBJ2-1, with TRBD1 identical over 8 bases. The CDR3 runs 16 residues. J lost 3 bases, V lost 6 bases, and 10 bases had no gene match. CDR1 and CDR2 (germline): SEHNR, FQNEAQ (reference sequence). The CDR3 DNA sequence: TGTGCCAGCAGGGTTTTCGGACAGGGCTTCTACAATGAGCAGTTCTTC. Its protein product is CASRVFGQGFYNEQFF.

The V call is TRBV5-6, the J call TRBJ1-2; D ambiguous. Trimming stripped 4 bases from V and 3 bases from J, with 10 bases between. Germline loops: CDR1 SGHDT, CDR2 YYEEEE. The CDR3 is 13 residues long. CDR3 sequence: CASSPDGDYGYTF. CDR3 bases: TGTGCCAGCAGCCCGGACGGGGACTATGGCTACACCTTC.

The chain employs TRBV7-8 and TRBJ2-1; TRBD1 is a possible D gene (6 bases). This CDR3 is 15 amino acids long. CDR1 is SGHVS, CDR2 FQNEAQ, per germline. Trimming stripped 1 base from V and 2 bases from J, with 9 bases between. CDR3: CASSLVEGAYNEQFF. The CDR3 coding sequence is TGTGCCAGCAGCTTAGTCGAGGGGGCCTACAATGAGCAGTTCTTC.

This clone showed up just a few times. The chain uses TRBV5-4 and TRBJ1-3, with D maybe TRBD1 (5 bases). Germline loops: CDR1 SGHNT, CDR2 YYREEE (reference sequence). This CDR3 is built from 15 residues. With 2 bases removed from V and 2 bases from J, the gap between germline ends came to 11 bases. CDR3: CASSFADKPGNTIYF. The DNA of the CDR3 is TGTGCCAGCAGCTTTGCGGACAAACCTGGAAACACCATATATTTT. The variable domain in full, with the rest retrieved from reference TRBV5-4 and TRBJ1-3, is ETGVTQSPTHLIKTRGQQVTLRCSSQSGHNTVSWYQQALGQGPQFIFQYYREEENGRGNFPPRFSGLQFPNYSSELNVNALELDDSALYLCASSFADKPGNTIYFGEGSWLTVV.

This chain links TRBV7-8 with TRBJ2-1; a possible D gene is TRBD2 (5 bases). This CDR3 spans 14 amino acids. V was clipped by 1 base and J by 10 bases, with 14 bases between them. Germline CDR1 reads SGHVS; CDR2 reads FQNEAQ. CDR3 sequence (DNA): TGTGCCAGCAGCTTAGTATCGTACGGCGGGGAGCAGTTCTTC. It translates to CASSLVSYGGEQFF.

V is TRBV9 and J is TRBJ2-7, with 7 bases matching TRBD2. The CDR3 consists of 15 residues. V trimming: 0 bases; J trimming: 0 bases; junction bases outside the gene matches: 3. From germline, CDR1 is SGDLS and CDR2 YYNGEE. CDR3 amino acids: CASSVGPSGSYEQYF. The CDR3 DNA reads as TGTGCCAGCAGCGTAGGGCCTAGCGGCTCCTACGAGCAGTACTTC. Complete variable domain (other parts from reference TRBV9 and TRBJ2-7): DSGVTQTPKHLITATGQRVTLRCSPRSGDLSVYWYQQSLDQGLQFLIQYYNGEERAKGNILERFSAQQFPDLHSELNLSSLELGDSALYFCASSVGPSGSYEQYFGPGTRLTVT.

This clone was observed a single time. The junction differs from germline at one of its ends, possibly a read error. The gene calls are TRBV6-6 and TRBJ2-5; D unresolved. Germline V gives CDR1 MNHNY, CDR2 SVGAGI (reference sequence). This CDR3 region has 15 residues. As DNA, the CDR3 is TGTGCCAGCAGGTACTACGCACGGAGTCAAGAGACCCAGTACTTC. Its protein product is CASRYYARSQETQYF.

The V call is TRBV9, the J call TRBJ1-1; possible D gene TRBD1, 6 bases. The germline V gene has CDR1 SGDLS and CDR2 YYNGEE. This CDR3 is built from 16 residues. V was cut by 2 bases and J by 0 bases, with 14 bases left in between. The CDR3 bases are TGTGCCAGCAGCGTCCCAAAGACAGGACTGAACACTGAAGCTTTCTTT. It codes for CASSVPKTGLNTEAFF.

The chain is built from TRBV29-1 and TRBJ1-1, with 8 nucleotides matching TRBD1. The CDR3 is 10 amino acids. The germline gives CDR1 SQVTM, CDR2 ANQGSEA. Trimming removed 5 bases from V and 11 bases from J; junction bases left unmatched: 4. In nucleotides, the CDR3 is TGCAGCGTTACCAGGGGGCAGGCTTTCTTT. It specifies CSVTRGQAFF.

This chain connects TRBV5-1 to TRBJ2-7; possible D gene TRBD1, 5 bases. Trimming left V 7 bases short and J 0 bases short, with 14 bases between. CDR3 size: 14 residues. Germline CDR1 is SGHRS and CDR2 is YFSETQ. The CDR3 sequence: CASGTTANSYEQYF. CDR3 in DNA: TGCGCCAGCGGAACGACAGCGAACTCCTACGAGCAGTACTTC. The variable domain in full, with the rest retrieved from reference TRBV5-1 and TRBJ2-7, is KAGVTQTPRYLIKTRGQQVTLSCSPISGHRSVSWYQQTPGQGLQFLFEYFSETQRNKGNFPGRFSGRQFSNSRSEMNVSTLELGDSALYLCASGTTANSYEQYFGPGTRLTVT.